What follows is one T cell receptor (beta chain) and its context. It lacks a known antigen. No base quality values were provided; no much bigger clone lies one nucleotide off. The source of the sample is a study of cytomegalovirus exposure and HLA in healthy donors (dated by TCRdb to about 2017). Study-level background: An earlier analysis of approximately 640 of the donors reported roughly 270 Gb of sequence data and around 110 million unique TCR beta sequences from roughly 200 million T cells. An early release that covered about 600 HLA-typed donors contained about 300 gigabases of sequencing data and 70 million to 100 million unique TCR sequences. Of the roughly 410 genotyped donors, roughly 76% were placed in the genetic ancestry cluster associated with self-reported Caucasian donors. The study aimed to test whether signatures of past pathogen exposure could be identified by cataloging public T cell receptors. The study profiled the T cell repertoires of hundreds of subjects by immunosequencing and related them to cytomegalovirus serostatus. Along with the approximately 620-subject first cohort, a separate validation cohort of over a hundred different subjects was used. High-throughput TCR immunosequencing, statistical association of individual TCRs with disease status, and machine learning were combined to predict cytomegalovirus infection status. A later analysis re-analyzed previously published TCR beta repertoires from 600 to 850 donors and added high-resolution HLA genotyping to study TCR occurrence patterns. Rather than using new phenotypic data, the later analysis identified candidate immune exposures from TCR beta sequences and from how often those sequences occurred across donors. An earlier analysis of nearly 600 of the donors applied high-throughput TCR beta sequencing to assess whether each TCR beta V gene segment acted as functional or pseudogenic. Donor age, sex, ethnicity and CMV serostatus were collected together with the repertoire data. A later genetic analysis took genome-wide SNP genotypes for about three fifths of the 666 donors and used that subset as a discovery cohort. All discovery cohort repertoires had been generated using a single sequencing platform. Class I and class II HLA loci were covered by the typing at four-digit resolution. The number of typed donors differed by locus: roughly 620-630 for A, B, C, DRB1 and DQB1; 500 to 550 for DQA1; 606 for DPA1; and approximately 450 for DPB1. Because of strong linkage in the cohort, four or five DR-DQ haplotypes were treated as single units for association and clustering. Among 398 genotyped donors of the cohort, an average of about 240,000 unique TCR beta nucleotide sequences were sequenced per donor, 15% to 20% of them non-productive. The paper's findings and limits, for the study overall: A later genetic analysis reported fewer N-insertions in productive TCRs among donors in an Asian-associated ancestry cluster than the roughly 700-donor mean. According to a later analysis, parvovirus B19, influenza, CMV and Epstein-Barr virus appeared linked to several top co-occurrence clusters. It was suggested by the authors that the approach could potentially be generalized to other disease states and immunological phenotypes. While some public TCRs were present in many individuals, most TCR sequences turned up only very rarely across donors. Immune exposure information for the cohort was limited to CMV serostatus. In a later analysis, HLA-associated TCR beta chains were found to be more clonally expanded and to have lower generation probabilities than equally common non-associated chains. When HLA alleles, especially DR and DQ, strongly co-occurred, TCR associations were difficult to assign to individual alleles. A few of the identified cytomegalovirus-associated TCR beta chains were confirmed in vitro to be specific for cytomegalovirus antigens. A further reported finding was that TCR beta sequences accurately predicted the HLA-A and HLA-B alleles for most subjects in the first cohort. The classifier was reported to diagnose cytomegalovirus status with high specificity and sensitivity in both the original cohort and the validation cohort. Roughly uniform sequencing depth across donors was assumed in presence/absence analyses, although this assumption may not hold. Linkage disequilibrium might explain the correlated functional status among segregating V segments, but an unknown experimental factor could not be excluded. Because HLA typing was unavailable for some donors at each locus, only the typed subset was used in association tests. Because counts were too low, around 18 rarely observed V segments, including chromosome 9 orphons, were left out of the earlier analysis of approximately 500 of the donors. In a later analysis, TCR association rates were found to vary across HLA loci, with the most associated TCRs seen for DRB1 alleles and the fewest for HLA-C alleles. A cluster of highly shared sequence variants was judged likely to represent a technical artifact of the sequencing pipeline. Most CMV-associated TCR beta chains appeared to be HLA-restricted in a later analysis, and the HLA associations seemed to be driven largely by CMV exposure. In a later genetic analysis, a missense DCLRE1C variant was associated with V-gene and J-gene trimming of TCR beta chains, and the association was replicated in an independent cohort. In this cohort, only TCR beta chains were sequenced, and detectable features were limited by the absence of alpha or paired-chain data. Specific HLA alleles were associated with about 17,000 TCR beta sequences at a false discovery rate of 0.05 in a later analysis. The study listed 150 to 200 TCR beta chains as associated with cytomegalovirus. An earlier analysis of 587 of the donors showed that most TCR beta V segments appeared in productive rearrangements either about 90% or about 30% of the time, which broadly matched IMGT annotations.

The receptor library was made with the immunoSEQ multiplex PCR assay. A mixture of 60 forward primers for TCR Vbeta segments and 13 reverse primers for TCR Jbeta segments was used in the multiplex PCR. The CDR3 region of rearranged TCR beta genes was amplified from genomic DNA by a multiplex PCR assay. The amplified TCR beta libraries were sequenced on the Illumina HiSeq System as 87-base-pair reads. As for how the authors treated the data: Across the 500 to 750 repertoires, a later analysis counted some 81 million unique TCR beta chains, approximately 12 million of which were shared by at least two donors. To remove PCR and sequencing errors, raw reads were error-corrected and collapsed into unique sequences using a nearest-neighbor algorithm that merged closely related sequences. To assign V, D and J gene segments, CDR3 sequences were aligned to IMGT reference sequences. Each retained sequence needed at least a six-nucleotide match to both a V gene segment and a J gene segment. A rearrangement was called productive if the CDR3 had no stop codons and remained in frame with V and J, and every other rearrangement was called non-productive. Following IMGT convention, CDR3 was defined as the stretch from the second conserved V-encoded cysteine up to the conserved J-encoded phenylalanine. Sequences without an unambiguous match to a single V gene segment were excluded from the earlier analysis of about 600 of the donors. In an earlier analysis of around 590 of the donors, a V segment was called functional when productive rearrangements were above 56.7%, and segregating when the standard deviation between donors exceeded 5%. A statistical classification framework was developed to diagnose cytomegalovirus status using the catalog of TCR beta chain sequences. In a later analysis, TCR nucleotide sequences were compared against IMGT/GENE-DB human TR gene sequences so that V and J genes could be assigned. The TCRdist pipeline was used in a later analysis to assign CDR3 sequences and most-parsimonious VDJ recombination scenarios. In a later analysis, each TCR beta chain was defined by its CDR3 amino acid sequence together with its V-gene family, and reads lacking a unique V-gene family were excluded. In a later analysis, several hundred highly shared, low-generation-probability nucleotide sequences were removed to address suspected cross-contamination and a sequencing artifact. For each public chain, a later analysis derived a clonal expansion index from normalized ranks of inferred template counts within each repertoire. In a later analysis, generation probabilities were computed with a VDJ recombination model fitted to out-of-frame rearrangements, and the resulting probabilities were checked against IGoR. In a later analysis, hypergeometric tests were used to score TCR-TCR, TCR-HLA and TCR-CMV co-occurrence, with a repertoire-size bias correction applied to TCR pairs. To estimate false discovery rates, a later analysis permuted the HLA or CMV assignments 20 times. A later analysis grouped co-occurring TCRs with DBSCAN, adding TCRdist sequence similarity when clustering within HLA-allele-positive subsets. Repertoires with fewer than 30,000 or more than 120,000 public chains, plus five repertoires with anomalous nucleotide sharing, were excluded from co-occurrence clustering. This immuneACCESS table, as held by TCRdb, lists in-frame sequences with V and J called but not all clones. Of the missing ones, under half trace to an unresolved V gene in checked studies; the others have no known cause. V, J and clone size are those of that table, while D and trimming were read from the DNA. The sample table shows under 250,000 clones, and 60% to 80% are seen once. 3% to 4% of the sample belongs to the ten largest clones.

The cohort consisted of approximately 690 healthy bone marrow donors. Cohort members were all nominally healthy when sampled, although unrecorded immune exposures were likely present. The donor tested CMV seronegative and was one of the 352 seronegative cohort members. Every donor gave a peripheral blood sample, and the peripheral blood mononuclear cells from that sample were used for TCR beta sequencing. The Qiagen DNeasy Blood Extraction Kit was used to extract genomic DNA from the blood cell samples. The origin of this receptor is a male donor in good health and CMV-seronegative. The source material was PBMCs.

For the CDR3, the sequence is CASSGTGGAGNEQYF. The bases read TGTGCCAGCAGTGGGACAGGGGGCGCAGGGAATGAGCAGTACTTC. Recombination linked TRBV2 to TRBJ2-5; 11 bases in between match TRBD1. Here V drops 4 bases and J drops 11 bases, and the junction holds 12 bases not matched to any gene. Reading the germline V gene gives CDR1 SNHLY and CDR2 FYNNEI. The CDR3 goes from the cysteine to the phenylalanine over 15 residues. Here the CDR3 DNA is all that survives: 45 bases in frame from base 1.